This T cell receptor beta chain was recovered during a study of blood T cell repertoires in COVID-19. Study background: Specimens from acute and convalescent COVID-19 originated in the United States, Italy and Spain.

Germline assignment: CDR1 SGHRS and CDR2 YFSETQ. The CDR3 consists of 15 residues. Deletions cut 0 bases from V and 0 bases from J, with 7 bases between. This clone has a single count. Method: immunoSEQ multiplex PCR; TCRdb's copy keeps in-frame clones and lacks some. The sample holds about 270,000 clones, about four fifths seen once. Material for sequencing was peripheral blood. The TCR comes from a woman aged 18-29 years with acute or convalescent COVID-19. This chain joins TRBV5-1 and TRBJ1-3; D remains ambiguous. The CDR3 DNA follows: TGCGCCAGCAGCTTGGAGGCAGGCTCTGGAAACACCATATATTTT. The encoded protein is CASSLEAGSGNTIYF.